The present entry profiles one T cell receptor (beta chain) with its context. The source of the sample is a study of blood T cells in healthy people across ages. Study as a whole: Per two T cells, template switching captured roughly one barcoded beta molecule.

It was with a sample-barcoded 5' primer and a J-beta primer mix that a second PCR of about 6 to 11 cycles was run. Each cDNA molecule was tagged by a template-switch adaptor that had 12 random nucleotides. TCRdb re-called the 5' RACE reads with MiXCR, one entry per CDR3 protein. The table has about 1.4 million distinct CDR3 sequences, approximately 59% seen once. The junction had 3 bases not matched to a gene; V was cut back by 7 bases and J by 5 bases. This CDR3 has 12 residues. The germline V gene has CDR1 MDHEN and CDR2 SYDVKM. Isolation recovered at least 7 million PBMCs from every sample. The TCR was taken from a man aged 18 to 35 in good health. This chain connects TRBV28 to TRBJ1-2, with TRBD1 identical over 8 bases. Input material: blood. CDR3 protein: CASTDRGYGYTF. In DNA form, the CDR3 reads TGTGCCAGCACCGACAGGGGATATGGCTACACCTTC.